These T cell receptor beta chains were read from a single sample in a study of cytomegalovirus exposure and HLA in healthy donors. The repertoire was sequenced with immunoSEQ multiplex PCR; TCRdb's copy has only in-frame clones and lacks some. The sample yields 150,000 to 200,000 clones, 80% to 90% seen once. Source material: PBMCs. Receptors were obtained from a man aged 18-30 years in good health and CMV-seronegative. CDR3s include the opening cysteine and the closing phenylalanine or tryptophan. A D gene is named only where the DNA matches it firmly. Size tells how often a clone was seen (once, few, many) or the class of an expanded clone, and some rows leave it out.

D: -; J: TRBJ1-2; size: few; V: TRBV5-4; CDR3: CASSRGGTYGYTF; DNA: TGTGCCAGTTCCCGCGGGGGAACCTATGGCTACACCTTC
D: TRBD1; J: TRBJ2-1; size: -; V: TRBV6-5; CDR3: CASSYSQQGAKNEQFF; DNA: TGTGCCAGCAGTTACTCGCAACAGGGGGCCAAGAATGAGCAGTTCTTC
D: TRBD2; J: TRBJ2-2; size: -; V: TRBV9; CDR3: CASSASLPGLAGSGELFF; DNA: TGTGCCAGCAGCGCCAGCCTTCCGGGACTAGCCGGTTCCGGGGAGCTGTTTTTT
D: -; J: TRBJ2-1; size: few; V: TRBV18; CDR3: CASSPGGRGTYNEQFF; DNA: TGTGCCAGCTCACCAGGGGGCAGGGGAACCTACAATGAGCAGTTCTTC
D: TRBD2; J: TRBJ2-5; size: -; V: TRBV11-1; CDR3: CASSPGTSGQETQYF; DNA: TGTGCCAGCAGCCCCGGGACTAGCGGCCAAGAGACCCAGTACTTC
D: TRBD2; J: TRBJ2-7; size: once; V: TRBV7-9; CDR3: CSSSLSLAGVGEQYF; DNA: TGTTCCAGCAGCTTATCGCTAGCGGGAGTGGGAGAGCAGTACTTC
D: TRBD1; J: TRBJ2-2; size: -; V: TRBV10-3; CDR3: CAISESIKGQGAQNPGELFF; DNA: TGTGCCATCAGTGAGTCGATTAAGGGACAGGGGGCCCAAAACCCCGGGGAGCTGTTTTTT
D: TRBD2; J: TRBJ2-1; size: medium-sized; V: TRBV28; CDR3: CASKPTASGGAGEQFF; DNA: TGTGCCAGCAAACCCACCGCTAGCGGGGGGGCGGGGGAGCAGTTCTTC
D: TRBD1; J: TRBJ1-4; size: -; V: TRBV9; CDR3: CASSGGQGARGEKLFF; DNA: TGTGCCAGCAGCGGGGGACAGGGGGCTCGAGGCGAAAAACTGTTTTTT
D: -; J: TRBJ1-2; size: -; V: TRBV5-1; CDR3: CASSLAGEYDYTF; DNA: TGCGCCAGCAGCTTGGCAGGGGAGTATGACTACACCTTC
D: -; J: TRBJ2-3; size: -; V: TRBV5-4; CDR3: CASSSGSDTQYF; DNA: TGTGCCAGCAGCTCAGGGTCCGATACGCAGTATTTT
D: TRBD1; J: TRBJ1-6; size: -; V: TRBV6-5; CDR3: CASGRQGKSPLHF; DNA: TGTGCCAGCGGCCGACAGGGGAAATCACCCCTCCACTTT
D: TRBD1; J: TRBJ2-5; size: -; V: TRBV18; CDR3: CASSPGQEQETQYF; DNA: TGTGCCAGCTCACCGGGACAGGAACAAGAGACCCAGTACTTC
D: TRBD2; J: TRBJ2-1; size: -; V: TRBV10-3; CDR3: CAISKQAGSSYNEQFF; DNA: TGTGCCATCAGTAAACAAGCGGGGAGCTCCTACAATGAGCAGTTCTTC
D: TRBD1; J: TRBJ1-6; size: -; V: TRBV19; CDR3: CASREGGKYNSPLHF; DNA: TGTGCCAGTAGGGAAGGGGGCAAGTATAATTCACCCCTCCACTTT
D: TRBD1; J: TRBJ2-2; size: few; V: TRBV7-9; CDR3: CASSDWTGGFGELFF; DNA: TGTGCCAGCAGCGACTGGACAGGGGGCTTCGGGGAGCTGTTTTTT
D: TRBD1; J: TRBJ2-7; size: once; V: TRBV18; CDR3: CASSPTGVFREQYF; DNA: TGTGCCAGCTCACCGACAGGGGTGTTTCGCGAGCAGTACTTC
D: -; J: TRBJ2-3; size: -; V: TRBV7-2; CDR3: CASSPLGATDTQYF; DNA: TGTGCCAGCAGCCCCCTGGGGGCCACAGATACGCAGTATTTT
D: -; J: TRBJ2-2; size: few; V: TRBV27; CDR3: CASSFTSPSTGELFF; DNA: TGTGCCAGCAGTTTCACTAGCCCGAGCACCGGGGAGCTGTTTTTT
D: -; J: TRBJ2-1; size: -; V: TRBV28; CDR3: CASSLDGEVYNEQFF; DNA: TGTGCCAGCAGTTTAGACGGGGAGGTATACAATGAGCAGTTCTTC
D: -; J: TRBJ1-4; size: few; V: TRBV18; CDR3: CASSPIANEKLFF; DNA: TGTGCCAGCTCACCCATAGCAAATGAAAAACTGTTTTTT
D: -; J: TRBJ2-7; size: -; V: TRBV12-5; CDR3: CASGYSGARGKYF; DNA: TGTGCTAGTGGGTACTCCGGGGCCCGGGGGAAGTACTTC
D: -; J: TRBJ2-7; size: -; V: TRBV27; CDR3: CASSSPTGIPYEQYF; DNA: TGTGCCAGCAGTTCCCCCACAGGGATCCCCTACGAGCAGTACTTC
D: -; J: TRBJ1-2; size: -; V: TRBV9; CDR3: CASSAGSGYTF; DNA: TGTGCCAGCAGCGCTGGGAGTGGCTACACCTTC
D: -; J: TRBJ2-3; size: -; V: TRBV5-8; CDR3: CASSLDQGGADTQYF; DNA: TGTGCCAGCAGCTTGGACCAGGGGGGCGCAGATACGCAGTATTTT
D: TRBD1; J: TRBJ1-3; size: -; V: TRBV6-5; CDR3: CASSYVRGRGNTIYF; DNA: TGTGCCAGCAGTTACGTCAGGGGGCGAGGAAACACCATATATTTT